Presented here are 18 T cell receptor beta chains from one specimen sequenced in a study of glioma-infiltrating T cells after dendritic cell vaccination. Sequencing used immunoSEQ multiplex PCR; TCRdb keeps in-frame clones, though not all of them. Here the sample spans fewer than 100,000 clones, 85% to 90% being singletons. Sequenced material: blood, taken before dendritic cell vaccination. These receptors came from a human donor with glioblastoma.

V gene TRBV11-3 combines with J gene TRBJ2-1; 9 positions match TRBD1. The V and J ends lost 4 bases and 3 bases, in that order; junction bases with no gene match: 4. Germline values: CDR1 SGHNT, CDR2 YENEEA. The CDR3 consists of 15 residues. The CDR3 protein is CASSWRTGDYNEQFF. The DNA of the CDR3 is TGTGCCAGCAGCTGGAGGACAGGGGACTACAATGAGCAGTTCTTC.

This clone was counted once. The chain employs TRBV28 and TRBJ1-2; a weak D match, TRBD1 (5 bases). There are 14 residues in the CDR3. CDR1 is MDHEN, CDR2 SYDVKM, per germline. V dropped 6 bases and J dropped 1 base, with 12 bases sitting between them. The CDR3 DNA follows: TGTGCCAGCAGATTCGTGGGGCTTAACTATGGCTACACCTTC. It yields the protein CASRFVGLNYGYTF.

CDR3 DNA: TGTGCCAGCAGCCCTAATCGGCTAGCGGGAAGCTCCTACGAGCAGTACTTC. Translation gives CASSPNRLAGSSYEQYF. J is TRBJ2-7 and V is TRBV7-9; 9 bases are a match to TRBD2. The CDR3 spans 17 residues. Germline assignment: CDR1 SEHNR and CDR2 FQNEAQ (reference sequence). The ends lost 5 bases at V and 0 bases at J; junction bases unmatched: 11.

CDR3 loop: CASSPQGSNQPQHF. The CDR3 DNA reads TGTGCCAGCTCACCACAGGGGTCCAATCAGCCCCAGCATTTT. The chain recombines TRBV18 with TRBJ1-5, with a possible D match to TRBD1 (5 bases). The CDR3 spans 14 residues. Germline V gene lookup returns CDR1 KGHSH and CDR2 LQKENI. Deletions cut 1 base from V and 3 bases from J, with 7 bases between.

The V and J genes are TRBV6-4 and TRBJ1-6, with D possibly being TRBD1 (5 bases). CDR1 and CDR2 (germline): MRHNA, SNTAGT. The length of the CDR3 is 15 residues. Trimming removed 4 bases at V and 5 bases at J, with 12 bases between. CDR3 in DNA: TGTGCCAGCAGTGTCCGCGAAGGGGATAATTCACCCCTCCACTTT. As protein: CASSVREGDNSPLHF.

CDR3: CASSNTDRVHGYTF. DNA for the CDR3: TGTGCCAGTAGTAACACGGACAGGGTACACGGCTACACCTTC. The J gene is TRBJ1-2, the V gene TRBV19, with TRBD1 identical over 8 bases. This CDR3 has 14 residues. Germline CDR1 is LNHDA and CDR2 is SQIVND (reference sequence). After removal of 4 bases from V and 8 bases from J, the junction contained 9 bases not matched to a gene.

The rearrangement joins TRBV7-7 to TRBJ2-1, with 16 bases aligning to TRBD2. Germline V CDR1 and CDR2: SSHAT, FNYEAQ (reference sequence). Trimming cost V 5 bases and J 0 bases; bases outside gene matches: 4. The CDR3 sequence is 18 residues long. The DNA of the CDR3 is TGTGCCAGCAGCCCCGGGACTAGCGGGGGGGTCTCCTACAATGAGCAGTTCTTC. This translates into CASSPGTSGGVSYNEQFF.

This chain uses TRBV7-9 with TRBJ2-5, with D unresolved. Trimming pared 5 bases from V and 1 base from J, leaving 8 bases between. The CDR3 runs to 13 residues. Germline-derived CDR1 and CDR2 are SEHNR and FQNEAQ (reference sequence). The CDR3 protein is CASSPPSQETQYF. The CDR3 DNA follows: TGTGCCAGCAGCCCCCCCTCCCAAGAGACCCAGTACTTC.

The V gene is TRBV6-5, the J gene TRBJ1-1, with D tentatively TRBD1 (5 bases). V dropped 2 bases and J dropped 0 bases, with 13 bases sitting between them. The CDR3 extends over 16 amino acids. In germline, CDR1 is MNHEY, CDR2 SVGAGI. The CDR3 coding sequence is TGTGCCAGCAGTTACCTCAGGGATCTAATGAACACTGAAGCTTTCTTT. Amino acids: CASSYLRDLMNTEAFF.

The rearrangement uses TRBV5-1 and TRBJ2-3; 15 bases agree with TRBD2. This CDR3 is built from 19 residues. CDR1 is SGHRS and CDR2 is YFSETQ in the germline V gene. Trimming at V came to 0 bases and at J to 2 bases, leaving 7 bases not matched to a gene. The CDR3 nucleotides are TGCGCCAGCAGCTTGGGCGGGACTAGCGGGGGGAAAAACACAGATACGCAGTATTTT. Amino acid sequence: CASSLGGTSGGKNTDTQYF.

The gene calls are TRBV7-2 and TRBJ2-4, with D perhaps TRBD1 (5 bases). V was clipped by 1 base and J by 8 bases, with 6 bases between them. In germline, CDR1 is SGHTA, CDR2 FQGNSA. The CDR3 spans 12 residues. The CDR3 loop reads CASSLEGYIQYF. Written as DNA, the CDR3 is TGTGCCAGCAGCTTAGAGGGGTACATTCAGTACTTC.

The chain employs TRBV30 and TRBJ1-2, with D possibly TRBD1 on 6 matching bases. V lost 3 bases and J 4 bases, leaving 12 bases between the germline ends. From germline, CDR1 is GTSNPN and CDR2 SVGIG (reference sequence). This CDR3 is built from 13 residues. CDR3 DNA sequence: TGTGCCTGGAGCACACAGGGTACCTATGGCTACACCTTC. Amino acids: CAWSTQGTYGYTF.

The gene calls are TRBV7-2 and TRBJ2-1, with 12 nucleotides matching TRBD2. Germline CDR1 reads SGHTA; CDR2 reads FQGNSA. V gave up 3 bases and J gave up 7 bases; unmatched junction bases: 4. CDR3 size: 15 residues. CDR3 sequence (DNA): TGTGCCAGCAGCTTGACTAGCGGGGGACCTAATGAGCAGTTCTTC. Residues: CASSLTSGGPNEQFF.

This clone was recorded once. The chain is built from TRBV4-2 and TRBJ2-5, with 10 nucleotides matching TRBD2. The DNA end is a closer match to TRBJ2-7, so the J assignment may be wrong. The germline gives CDR1 LGHNA, CDR2 YNFKEQ. CDR3 length equals 17 residues. The CDR3 bases are TGTGCCAGCAGCCAACCAAAGCGGGAGGGCTCCTCCTACGAGCAGTACTTC. It yields the protein CASSQPKREGSSYEQYF.

V is TRBV27 and J is TRBJ2-5; 16 nucleotides align to TRBD2. After removal of 5 bases from V and 7 bases from J, the junction contained 7 bases not matched to a gene. The germline V gene encodes CDR1 MNHEY and CDR2 SMNVEV (reference sequence). CDR3 size: 16 residues. CDR3 sequence reads: CASSPGTSGRGGTQYF. The CDR3 nucleotides read TGTGCCAGCAGTCCCGGGACTAGCGGGAGGGGCGGGACCCAGTACTTC.

The J gene is TRBJ1-5, the V gene TRBV6-1; TRBD1 agrees at 11 bases. The V and J ends lost 4 bases and 5 bases, in that order; junction bases with no gene match: 4. The CDR3 extends over 15 amino acids. Looked up from germline, CDR1 is MNHNS and CDR2 is SASEGT. In nucleotides, the CDR3 is TGTGCCAGCAGTGGGACAGGGGGCGCATATCAGCCCCAGCATTTT. Protein sequence: CASSGTGGAYQPQHF.

The genes are TRBV4-1 and TRBJ1-2; 8 positions agree with TRBD1. The junction had 8 bases not matched to a gene; V was cut back by 4 bases and J by 4 bases. CDR1 is MGHRA, CDR2 YSYEKL, per germline. The CDR3 is 15 amino acids. This chain's CDR3 is CASSLPQGGIYGYTF. CDR3 bases: TGCGCCAGCAGCCTCCCACAGGGGGGGATCTATGGCTACACCTTC.

The J gene is TRBJ1-1, the V gene TRBV18; 7 nucleotides line up with TRBD1. CDR3 length equals 13 residues. CDR1 and CDR2 from the germline V gene are KGHSH and LQKENI. Trimming removed 6 bases from V and 1 base from J; junction bases left unmatched: 2. CDR3 sequence (DNA): TGTGCCAGCTCCGGGACAGAGAACACTGAAGCTTTCTTT. Translated: CASSGTENTEAFF. The whole variable domain, filled in from reference TRBV18 and TRBJ1-1, reads NAGVMQNPRHLVRRRGQEARLRCSPMKGHSHVYWYRQLPEEGLKFMVYLQKENIIDESGMPKERFSAEFPKEGPSILRIQQVVRGDSAAYFCASSGTENTEAFFGQGTRLTVV.